This is a list of T cell receptor beta chains from one sample in a study of cytomegalovirus exposure and HLA in healthy donors. Method: immunoSEQ multiplex PCR; TCRdb's copy keeps in-frame clones and lacks some. The profile covers fewer than 140,000 clones, with less than 90% appearing a single time and 1.5% to 2% taken by the ten largest. Sequenced material: PBMCs. The receptors were sampled from a woman younger than 30 in good health and CMV-seropositive. Both conserved end residues are part of each CDR3. Each record gives: J gene, D gene, V gene, clone size, CDR3 DNA, CDR3 protein. A D gene is named only where the DNA matches it firmly. Rows give clone size only sometimes, using once, few, many, or a class for an expanded clone.

J: TRBJ2-7; D: TRBD2; V: TRBV4-2; size: -; DNA: TGTGCCAGCAGCCGGAACCTAGCGGGGGATTACGAGCAGTACTTC; CDR3: CASSRNLAGDYEQYF
J: TRBJ1-6; D: -; V: TRBV6-5; size: -; DNA: TGTGCCAGCAGTACGGCCGGGACAATTAGTTCACCCCTCCACTTT; CDR3: CASSTAGTISSPLHF
J: TRBJ1-4; D: -; V: TRBV29-1; size: -; DNA: TGCAGCGTTGAGGGCAGGTACAATGAAAAACTGTTTTTT; CDR3: CSVEGRYNEKLFF
J: TRBJ1-2; D: -; V: TRBV13; size: once; DNA: TGTGCCAGCAGCTTAGGAGGGAGTGGTTATGGCTACACCTTC; CDR3: CASSLGGSGYGYTF
J: TRBJ2-6; D: -; V: TRBV19; size: -; DNA: TGTGCCAGTAGGGGGCCCTCTGGGGCCAACGTCCTGACTTTC; CDR3: CASRGPSGANVLTF
J: TRBJ1-3; D: -; V: TRBV6-6; size: -; DNA: TGTGCCAGCCTAGGTGGAAACACCATATATTTT; CDR3: CASLGGNTIYF
J: TRBJ2-5; D: -; V: TRBV7-9; size: -; DNA: TGTGCCAGCAGCTCGACCTGGGACAACCAAGAGACCCAGTACTTC; CDR3: CASSSTWDNQETQYF
J: TRBJ2-7; D: -; V: TRBV28; size: once; DNA: TGTGCCAGCAGCCTCGCGGGGTACGGCTACGAGCAGTACTTC; CDR3: CASSLAGYGYEQYF
J: TRBJ1-2; D: TRBD1; V: TRBV6-1; size: -; DNA: TGTGCCAGCAGTGAACGGGGACAGGACTATGGCTACACCTTC; CDR3: CASSERGQDYGYTF
J: TRBJ1-1; D: TRBD1; V: TRBV6-6; size: -; DNA: TGTGCCAGCAGTACCCCCGGGACAGGAAGCACTGAAGCTTTCTTT; CDR3: CASSTPGTGSTEAFF
J: TRBJ1-2; D: -; V: TRBV28; size: -; DNA: TGTGCCAGCAGTTTAGACGGGATTTATGGCTACACCTTC; CDR3: CASSLDGIYGYTF
J: TRBJ1-6; D: -; V: TRBV10-3; size: -; DNA: TGTGCCATCAGTTCTCAGGCGGGAGATTCACCCCTCCACTTT; CDR3: CAISSQAGDSPLHF
J: TRBJ1-2; D: TRBD1; V: TRBV28; size: -; DNA: TGTGCCAGCAGTTTGCCCGGACAGGGGAACTATGGCTACACCTTC; CDR3: CASSLPGQGNYGYTF
J: TRBJ2-4; D: TRBD2; V: TRBV13; size: -; DNA: TGTGCCAGCAGTCAGACGGGGGGGGGAGGAGACATTCAGTACTTC; CDR3: CASSQTGGGGDIQYF
J: TRBJ1-2; D: -; V: TRBV5-4; size: few; DNA: TGTGCCAGCAGCTTGGATTCAATGGTCGGGGTTTATGGCTACACCTTC; CDR3: CASSLDSMVGVYGYTF
J: TRBJ2-2; D: TRBD1; V: TRBV6-1; size: -; DNA: TGTGCCAGCTGCCGGGACAGGGAAATAGGGGAGCTGTTTTTT; CDR3: CASCRDREIGELFF
J: TRBJ2-2; D: TRBD2; V: TRBV7-2; size: -; DNA: TGTGCCAGCGATGCTAGCGGGGGGGGCAACACCGGGGAGCTGTTTTTT; CDR3: CASDASGGGNTGELFF
J: TRBJ1-2; D: TRBD1; V: TRBV4-1; size: -; DNA: TGCGCCAGCAGCCTCGGGACAGGCGACACTGGCTACACCTTC; CDR3: CASSLGTGDTGYTF
J: TRBJ2-7; D: -; V: TRBV25-1; size: -; DNA: TGTGCCAGCAGGGACTCCCAAGGCGAGCAGTACTTC; CDR3: CASRDSQGEQYF
J: TRBJ2-7; D: -; V: TRBV6-1; size: -; DNA: TGTGCCAGCAGTGAAAGAGGACAGTACGAGCAGTACTTC; CDR3: CASSERGQYEQYF
J: TRBJ1-6; D: -; V: TRBV5-4; size: -; DNA: TGTGCCAGCAGCCAGGCTCAGGGGCACGATTCACCCCTCCACTTT; CDR3: CASSQAQGHDSPLHF
J: TRBJ2-1; D: TRBD2; V: TRBV27; size: -; DNA: TGTGCCAGCAGTTCCCTAGCGGGGGGGCCGCATGAGCAGTTCTTC; CDR3: CASSSLAGGPHEQFF
J: TRBJ2-5; D: -; V: TRBV10-3; size: -; DNA: TGTGCCATCAGTGAATTAGGTAGCAGAGAGACCCAGTACTTC; CDR3: CAISELGSRETQYF
J: TRBJ2-1; D: TRBD2; V: TRBV27; size: -; DNA: TGTGCCAGCACCTGGGGCGGGGGGGTTTACAATGAGCAGTTCTTC; CDR3: CASTWGGGVYNEQFF
J: TRBJ2-7; D: TRBD1; V: TRBV19; size: -; DNA: TGTGCCAGTAGTATAGCAGGGACAGCACGATTCTACGAGCAGTACTTC; CDR3: CASSIAGTARFYEQYF
J: TRBJ2-7; D: TRBD1; V: TRBV19; size: -; DNA: TGTGGGACAAGACAGGGGAGCTCCTACGAGCAGTACTTC; CDR3: CGTRQGSSYEQYF
J: TRBJ2-1; D: -; V: TRBV7-9; size: -; DNA: TGTGCCAGCAGCCGGGAGCCCCACAATGAGCAGTTCTTC; CDR3: CASSREPHNEQFF
J: TRBJ2-3; D: TRBD1; V: TRBV7-3; size: -; DNA: TGTGCCAGCAGGAACGTGTGCAGGGGGCCTACCAATACGCAGTATTTT; CDR3: CASRNVCRGPTNTQYF
J: TRBJ2-2; D: TRBD1; V: TRBV5-6; size: -; DNA: TGTGCCAGCAGCTTGGGGGACAGGGCAGTCTCCGGGGAGCTGTTTTTT; CDR3: CASSLGDRAVSGELFF
J: TRBJ2-1; D: -; V: TRBV5-4; size: -; DNA: TGTGCCAGCAGCTCGGGGGTACCGGGCGGAGATGAGCAGTTCTTC; CDR3: CASSSGVPGGDEQFF
J: TRBJ2-2; D: -; V: TRBV29-1; size: -; DNA: TGCAGCGTCTCCCCGGACAGCACGAACACCGGGGAGCTGTTTTTT; CDR3: CSVSPDSTNTGELFF
J: TRBJ1-2; D: TRBD1; V: TRBV27; size: -; DNA: TGTGCCAGCAGTTCAAGACAGGGGCACGCGGGTTACGGCTACACCTTC; CDR3: CASSSRQGHAGYGYTF
J: TRBJ1-4; D: -; V: TRBV2; size: -; DNA: TGTGCCAGCAGGACAGGTCCAACTAATGAAAAACTGTTTTTT; CDR3: CASRTGPTNEKLFF
J: TRBJ1-3; D: -; V: TRBV11-2; size: -; DNA: TGTGCCAGCAGCTCACGCCTTCTACATTTT; CDR3: CASSSRLLHF
J: TRBJ1-1; D: TRBD1; V: TRBV28; size: -; DNA: TGTGCCAGCAGGCGGACAGGGACCATGAACACTGAAGCTTTCTTT; CDR3: CASRRTGTMNTEAFF
J: TRBJ2-1; D: TRBD1; V: TRBV5-4; size: -; DNA: TGTGCCAGCAGCTTAGACAGGGGGCGGGGGTACAATGAGCAGTTCTTC; CDR3: CASSLDRGRGYNEQFF
J: TRBJ1-2; D: -; V: TRBV28; size: -; DNA: TGTGCCAGCAGTGCCCCGACAGGAACTAACTATGGCTACACCTTC; CDR3: CASSAPTGTNYGYTF
J: TRBJ1-4; D: -; V: TRBV2; size: -; DNA: TGTGCCAGCAGTGGAGGCGGGGGTGAAAAACTGTTTTTT; CDR3: CASSGGGGEKLFF
J: TRBJ1-5; D: -; V: TRBV5-6; size: few; DNA: TGTGCCAGCAGCTCGGGGGGACGTCAGCCCCAGCATTTT; CDR3: CASSSGGRQPQHF
J: TRBJ2-5; D: -; V: TRBV6-5; size: -; DNA: TGTGCCAGCAGTTACTCGAAGCCGAACTCCGGGGAGACCCAGTACTTC; CDR3: CASSYSKPNSGETQYF
J: TRBJ2-7; D: -; V: TRBV11-2; size: -; DNA: TGTGCCAGCAGCTTAGAATTCGGTAATCCCTACGAGCAGTACTTC; CDR3: CASSLEFGNPYEQYF
J: TRBJ2-2; D: -; V: TRBV5-4; size: -; DNA: TGTGCCAGCAGCTTGGGTGATCATACAGCTCTCACCGGGGAGCTGTTTTTT; CDR3: CASSLGDHTALTGELFF
J: TRBJ2-5; D: TRBD2; V: TRBV5-1; size: -; DNA: TGCGCCAGCAGCTTCGGGACTAGCACGGGAGAGACCCAGTACTTC; CDR3: CASSFGTSTGETQYF
J: TRBJ2-3; D: -; V: TRBV5-4; size: -; DNA: TGTGCCAGCAGCCCCACTAGTCTTAGCACAGATACGCAGTATTTT; CDR3: CASSPTSLSTDTQYF
J: TRBJ2-7; D: TRBD2; V: TRBV11-2; size: -; DNA: TGTGCCAGCAGCACCCCGAGGGGCGGGGGGTACGAGCAGTACTTC; CDR3: CASSTPRGGGYEQYF
J: TRBJ2-2; D: -; V: TRBV7-6; size: -; DNA: TGTGCCAGCAGCTTCCTAAAACAGAGACCGAACACCGGGGAGCTGTTTTTT; CDR3: CASSFLKQRPNTGELFF
J: TRBJ2-1; D: TRBD1; V: TRBV7-2; size: -; DNA: TGTGCCAGCAGCTTGGGGACAGCCTACAATGAGCAGTTCTTC; CDR3: CASSLGTAYNEQFF
J: TRBJ1-4; D: TRBD1; V: TRBV7-6; size: -; DNA: TGTGCCAGCAGCTTAGCCTACTCCGGGACAGGGAGGGGTGCTAATGAAAAACTGTTTTTT; CDR3: CASSLAYSGTGRGANEKLFF
J: TRBJ2-7; D: -; V: TRBV27; size: once; DNA: TGTGCCAGCAGTCCCAGTCCAGGGGGGCCCTACGAGCAGTACTTC; CDR3: CASSPSPGGPYEQYF
J: TRBJ1-1; D: TRBD1; V: TRBV27; size: -; DNA: TGTGCCAGCAGTTTAAGGTGGGGACAGGGGGTACGGACTGAAGCTTTCTTT; CDR3: CASSLRWGQGVRTEAFF
J: TRBJ2-1; D: TRBD2; V: TRBV6-4; size: -; DNA: TGTGCCAGCAGTGTCACTAGCGGGGGGGCCGTTGAGCAGTTCTTC; CDR3: CASSVTSGGAVEQFF
J: TRBJ2-7; D: -; V: TRBV12-5; size: -; DNA: TGTGCTAGTGGTCTAGACAGTTCCTACGAGCAGTACTTC; CDR3: CASGLDSSYEQYF
J: TRBJ1-5; D: TRBD1; V: TRBV7-2; size: -; DNA: TGTGCCAGCAGCTTAGGACAGGGAAGTAGGCCCCAGCATTTT; CDR3: CASSLGQGSRPQHF
J: TRBJ2-3; D: -; V: TRBV7-6; size: -; DNA: TGTGCCAGCAGCGTGGCGGGCACAGATACGCAGTATTTT; CDR3: CASSVAGTDTQYF
J: TRBJ2-2; D: -; V: TRBV28; size: -; DNA: TGTGCCAGCAGTCCTCTCCGTTTAGCCGGGGAGCTGTTTTTT; CDR3: CASSPLRLAGELFF
J: TRBJ2-1; D: -; V: TRBV4-1; size: -; DNA: TGCGCCAGCAGCCGACTCACAGGGCTCAATGAGCAGTTCTTC; CDR3: CASSRLTGLNEQFF
J: TRBJ2-5; D: -; V: TRBV11-2; size: -; DNA: TGTGCCAGCAGCCCTGGTCAGGGGAACCAAGAGACCCAGTACTTC; CDR3: CASSPGQGNQETQYF
J: TRBJ1-1; D: TRBD1; V: TRBV10-3; size: -; DNA: TGTGCCATCACCGAGGGACAGACGAACACTGAAGCTTTCTTT; CDR3: CAITEGQTNTEAFF
J: TRBJ2-5; D: TRBD2; V: TRBV4-3; size: -; DNA: TGCGCCAGCAGCCAAAACGGGGGGGGCCTCGGAGAGACCCAGTACTTC; CDR3: CASSQNGGGLGETQYF
J: TRBJ1-1; D: -; V: TRBV28; size: once; DNA: TGTGCCAGCAGTTTCCGCGGGGGTACTGAAGCTTTCTTT; CDR3: CASSFRGGTEAFF